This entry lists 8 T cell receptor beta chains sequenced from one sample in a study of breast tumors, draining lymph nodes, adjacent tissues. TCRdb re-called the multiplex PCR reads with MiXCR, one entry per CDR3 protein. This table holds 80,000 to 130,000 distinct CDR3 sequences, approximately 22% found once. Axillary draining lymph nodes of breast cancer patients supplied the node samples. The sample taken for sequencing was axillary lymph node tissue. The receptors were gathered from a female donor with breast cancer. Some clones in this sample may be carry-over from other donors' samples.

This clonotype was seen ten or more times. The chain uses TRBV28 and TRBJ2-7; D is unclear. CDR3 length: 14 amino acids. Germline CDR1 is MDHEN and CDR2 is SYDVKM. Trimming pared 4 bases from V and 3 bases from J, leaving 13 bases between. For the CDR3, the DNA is TGTGCCAGCAGTTGGGGTCCCGGAATCTACGAGCAGTACTTC. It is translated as CASSWGPGIYEQYF. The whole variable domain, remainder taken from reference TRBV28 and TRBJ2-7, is DVKVTQSSRYLVKRTGEKVFLECVQDMDHENMFWYRQDPGLGLRLIYFSYDVKMKEKGDIPEGYSVSREKKERFSLILESASTNQTSMYLCASSWGPGIYEQYFGPGTRLTVT.

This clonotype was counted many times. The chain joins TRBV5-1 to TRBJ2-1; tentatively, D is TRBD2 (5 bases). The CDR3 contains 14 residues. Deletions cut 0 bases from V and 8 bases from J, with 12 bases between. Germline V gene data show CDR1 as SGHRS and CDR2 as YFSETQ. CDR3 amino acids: CASSLVGDGDEQFF. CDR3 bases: TGCGCCAGCAGCTTGGTGGGAGATGGGGATGAGCAGTTCTTC.

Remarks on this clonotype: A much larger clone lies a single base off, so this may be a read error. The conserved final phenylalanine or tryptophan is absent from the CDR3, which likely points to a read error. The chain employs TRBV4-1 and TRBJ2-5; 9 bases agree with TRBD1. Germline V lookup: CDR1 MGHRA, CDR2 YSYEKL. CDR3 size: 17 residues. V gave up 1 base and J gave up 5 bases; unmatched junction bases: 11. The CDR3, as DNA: TGCGCCAGCAGCCAAGCTTTCCCGACAGGGGGACGGGAGACCCAGTACTCC. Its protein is CASSQAFPTGGRETQYS.

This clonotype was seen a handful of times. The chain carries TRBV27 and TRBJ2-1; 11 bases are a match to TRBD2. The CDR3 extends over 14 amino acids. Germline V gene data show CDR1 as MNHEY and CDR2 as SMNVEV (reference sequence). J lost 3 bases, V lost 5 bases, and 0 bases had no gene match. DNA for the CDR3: TGTGCCAGCAGTGGACTAGCGGGCTACAATGAGCAGTTCTTC. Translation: CASSGLAGYNEQFF.

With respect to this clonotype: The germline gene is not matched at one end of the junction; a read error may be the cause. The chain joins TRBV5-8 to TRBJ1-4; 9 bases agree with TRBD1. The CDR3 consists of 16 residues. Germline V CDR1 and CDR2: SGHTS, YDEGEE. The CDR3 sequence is CTSSRTGDSTNEKLFF. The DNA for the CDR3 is TGTACCAGCAGCAGGACAGGGGATTCAACTAATGAAAAACTGTTTTTT.

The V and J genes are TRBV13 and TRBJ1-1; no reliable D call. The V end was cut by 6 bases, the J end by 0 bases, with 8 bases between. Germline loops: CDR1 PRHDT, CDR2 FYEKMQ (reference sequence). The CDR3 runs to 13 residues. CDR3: CASRIGMNTEAFF. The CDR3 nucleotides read TGTGCCAGCAGAATAGGGATGAACACTGAAGCTTTCTTT.

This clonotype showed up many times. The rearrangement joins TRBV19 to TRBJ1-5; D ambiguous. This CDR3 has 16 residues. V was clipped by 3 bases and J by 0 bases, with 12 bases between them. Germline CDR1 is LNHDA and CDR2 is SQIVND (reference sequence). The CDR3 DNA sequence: TGTGCCAGTAGTATGGTTTTAGGGTATAGCAATCAGCCCCAGCATTTT. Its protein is CASSMVLGYSNQPQHF. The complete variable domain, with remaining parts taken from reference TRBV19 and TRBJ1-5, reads DGGITQSPKYLFRKEGQNVTLSCEQNLNHDAMYWYRQDPGQGLRLIYYSQIVNDFQKGDIAEGYSVSREKKESFPLTVTSAQKNPTAFYLCASSMVLGYSNQPQHFGDGTRLSIL.

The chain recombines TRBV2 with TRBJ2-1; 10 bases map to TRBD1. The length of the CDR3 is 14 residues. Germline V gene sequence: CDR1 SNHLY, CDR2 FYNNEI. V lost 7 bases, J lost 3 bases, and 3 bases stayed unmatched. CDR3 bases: TGTGCCAGCACCGGACAGGGGGGCTACAATGAGCAGTTCTTC. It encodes CASTGQGGYNEQFF.